This entry is about one TCR beta chain. The V end lost 7 bases, the J end lost 5 bases, and 12 bases lay between the germline ends. From germline, CDR1 is MNHNY and CDR2 SVGAGI (reference sequence). This CDR3 has 13 amino acids. The data belong to a study of blood T cell repertoires in COVID-19. Study-wide context: COVID-19 samples from acute and convalescent phases originated in the United States, Italy and Spain. Sources were T cells, B-cell-depleted T cells, or PBMCs; the material itself was cDNA or gDNA.

Methods used by the authors: Counts of nucleated cells, estimated from reference gene primer amplification, were obtained. Profiling relied on immunoSEQ multiplex PCR, and the TCRdb table lists in-frame clones only, not all of them. Clonal size and the V and J genes are those of that table, whereas D and trimming came from the DNA. Among 100,000 or so clones, approximately 93% were seen once, and the ten largest hold 2% to 2.5%. This clonotype was obtained from a man aged 45-65 years with active COVID-19. The sequenced material came from peripheral blood. The chain is built from TRBV6-6 and TRBJ2-1; D ambiguous. CDR3 sequence (DNA): TGTGCCAGCAAGCATACGATCAACAATGAGCAGTTCTTC. Translation gives CASKHTINNEQFF.